The clone carrying this T cell receptor (beta chain) was recorded only once. Its antigen is not identified. This sample was included in a study of CD8+ T cells in alopecia areata. Patients with alopecia areata provided lesional scalp punch biopsies as well as peripheral blood. Study results and caveats: An increase in clonality over normal scalp was evident in lesional scalp, especially alopecia totalis/universalis. Besides other cells, scalp samples also yield sequences of resident alphabeta T cells from normal skin.

RNA extraction was followed by reverse transcription into cDNA, which acted as the sequencing template. Generated by immunoSEQ multiplex PCR, the TCRdb table keeps only in-frame clones and is missing some. The data contain about 130,000 clones, more than 40% of them singletons. Trimming pared 7 bases from V and 6 bases from J, leaving 13 bases between. This CDR3 has 13 residues. Germline CDR1 and CDR2: SQVTM and ANQGSEA. The receptor's source is a human donor with alopecia areata. Sequenced material: CD8+ T cells sorted from blood, taken at week 0. J is TRBJ1-6 and V is TRBV29-1, with a tentative D call TRBD1 (6 bases). This CDR3 reads CSARLDSNSPLHF. The CDR3 nucleotides are TGCAGCGCCCGCCTGGACAGTAATTCACCCCTCCACTTT.